This T cell receptor beta chain emerged from a study of CD8 T cells in ankylosing spondylitis. Study results and caveats: Disease-linked clones bore a CD8+ phenotype and were relatively rare in peripheral blood.

Quantitative molecular-barcoded 5'-RACE generated the TCR beta libraries. A single record per CDR3 protein comes from TCRdb applying MiXCR to the 5' RACE reads. The top ten hold more than 15% of the sample, which has some 200,000 distinct CDR3 sequences, roughly 13% seen once. Regarding this clonotype: Its antigen remains unknown.

The CDR3 extends over 14 amino acids. V lost 5 bases and J lost 7, with 17 bases in between. CDR1 and CDR2 from the germline V gene are SEHNR and FQNEAQ (reference sequence). Sequencing was done on a sample of blood, either unsorted or a sorted T cell fraction (not recorded which). This clonotype was sampled from a male donor with ankylosing spondylitis or in good health (not recorded which). This chain joins TRBV7-9 and TRBJ1-1, with D uncertain. The CDR3 is CASSPDRAFIEAFF. In DNA form, the CDR3 reads TGTGCCAGCAGCCCGGACCGAGCATTTATTGAAGCTTTCTTT.